The 27 T cell receptor beta chains listed next were all sequenced from one sample in a study of CDR3 diversity in severe acne. TCRdb processed the PCR reads anew with MiXCR; each CDR3 protein has one entry. The sample gives some 84,000 distinct CDR3 sequences, around half of which show up once; roughly a tenth is in the top ten. Sequences were obtained from blood. Receptor source: a male donor in good health, serving as a control.

This clonotype was counted a single time. The rearrangement joins TRBV13 to TRBJ1-2, with TRBD1 identical over 7 bases. The CDR3 is 13 amino acids. Germline V gene data show CDR1 as PRHDT and CDR2 as FYEKMQ (reference sequence). V gave up 6 bases and J gave up 5 bases; unmatched junction bases: 6. CDR3 nucleotide sequence: TGTGCCAGCAGTTCCGGGACAGAGTATGGCTACACCTTC. Amino acid sequence: CASSSGTEYGYTF.

This clonotype appeared many times. This chain uses TRBV29-1 with TRBJ1-5; 7 nucleotides align to TRBD1. The V gene's germline CDR1 is SQVTM and CDR2 ANQGSEA. This CDR3 comprises 13 residues. The V segment lost 6 bases and the J segment 4 bases; nucleotides outside the gene matches: 6. CDR3 residues: CSVAGGNNQPQHF. Here the CDR3 DNA reads TGCAGCGTCGCAGGGGGGAATAATCAGCCCCAGCATTTT.

This clonotype was found a few times. Here the CDR3 DNA reads TGTGCCTGCTCGCTGGGGACCCAGCCCCAGCATTTT. Amino acid sequence: CACSLGTQPQHF. The V call is TRBV2, the J call TRBJ1-5; maybe TRBD1 (5 bases). Germline-derived CDR1 and CDR2 are SNHLY and FYNNEI. The CDR3 sequence is 12 residues long. Trimming took off 11 bases at V and 7 bases at J, with 15 bases between the two ends.

This chain links TRBV24-1 with TRBJ2-5; 7 bases line up with TRBD1. The germline V gene has CDR1 KGHDR and CDR2 SFDVKD. The CDR3 has 16 amino acids. The V segment lost 0 bases and the J segment 3 bases; nucleotides outside the gene matches: 6. The CDR3 DNA follows: TGTGCCACCAGTGATTTGATAGGGGGCGAAGAAGAGACCCAGTACTTC. Encoded protein: CATSDLIGGEEETQYF.

The chain is built from TRBV2 and TRBJ1-6; maybe TRBD1 (5 bases). Trimming left V 4 bases short and J 5 bases short, with 12 bases between. The CDR3 is 15 residues long. The V gene's germline CDR1 is SNHLY and CDR2 FYNNEI. For the CDR3, the DNA is TGTGCCAGCAGTGCTCGACAGACCAATAATTCACCCCTCCACTTT. Amino acids: CASSARQTNNSPLHF.

The chain couples TRBV5-1 to TRBJ2-7, with a tentative D call TRBD2 (6 bases). CDR3 length: 12 amino acids. With 5 bases removed from V and 3 bases from J, the gap between germline ends came to 9 bases. Germline CDR1 SGHRS, CDR2 YFSETQ. CDR3 nucleotide sequence: TGCGCCAGCAGAGCTAGCGACTACGAGCAGTACTTC. The encoded protein is CASRASDYEQYF.

In its sample, this clonotype was seen many times. The chain couples TRBV7-2 to TRBJ2-7; the D gene is possibly TRBD2 (6 bases). The CDR3 extends over 15 amino acids. Germline CDR1 and CDR2: SGHTA and FQGNSA. The V and J ends lost 0 bases and 3 bases respectively, with 12 bases between them. As DNA, the CDR3 is TGTGCCAGCAGCTTAGCCCGGGACTCCAACTACGAGCAGTACTTC. Residues: CASSLARDSNYEQYF.

This chain joins TRBV30 and TRBJ2-7; the D gene is possibly TRBD1 (5 bases). Germline V gives CDR1 GTSNPN, CDR2 SVGIG (reference sequence). The CDR3 length is 15 residues. Trimming left V 1 base short and J 2 bases short, with 15 bases between. The CDR3 loop reads CAWSGQTRDPYEQYF. CDR3 bases: TGTGCCTGGAGTGGACAGACCAGAGACCCCTACGAGCAGTACTTC.

As to this clonotype: It may be a read error: a sequence one base away is much more abundant. The rearrangement joins TRBV9 to TRBJ1-2; D is uncertain. CDR3 length equals 13 residues. Trimming removed 0 bases at V and 7 bases at J, with 10 bases between. Per germline, CDR1 SGDLS and CDR2 YYNGEE. The CDR3 nucleotides read TGTGCCAGCAGCGTAGGGGAAGGAAGTGGCTACACCTTC. Translation gives CASSVGEGSGYTF.

The genes are TRBV7-9 and TRBJ1-1; D might be TRBD1 (6 bases). The CDR3 is made up of 13 amino acids. In germline, CDR1 is SEHNR, CDR2 FQNEAQ (reference sequence). V lost 5 bases and J 1 base, leaving 8 bases between the germline ends. The CDR3 spells CASSRTENTEAFF. Written as DNA, the CDR3 is TGTGCCAGCAGCAGGACAGAGAACACTGAAGCTTTCTTT.

This clonotype turned up a few times. The V call is TRBV9, the J call TRBJ2-7; 8 bases map to TRBD1. After removal of 4 bases from V and 6 bases from J, the junction contained 6 bases not matched to a gene. Germline V gene lookup returns CDR1 SGDLS and CDR2 YYNGEE. The CDR3 has 13 residues. The CDR3 sequence is CASSPDRGSEQYF. The CDR3 bases are TGTGCCAGCAGCCCCGACAGGGGAAGCGAGCAGTACTTC.

This CDR3 reads CASSPPGLRELFF. Here the CDR3 DNA reads TGTGCCAGCAGCCCCCCAGGGCTGCGGGAGCTGTTTTTT. The gene calls are TRBV5-4 and TRBJ2-2; D perhaps matches TRBD1 (5 bases). The CDR3 has 13 amino acids. V dropped 4 bases and J dropped 9 bases, with 13 bases sitting between them. CDR1 is SGHNT and CDR2 is YYREEE in the germline V gene (reference sequence).

The CDR3 loop is CASSRLGESSGSEKLFF. CDR3 DNA sequence: TGCGCCAGCAGTCGCTTGGGGGAGAGCAGTGGCAGTGAAAAACTGTTTTTT. This chain joins TRBV5-1 and TRBJ1-4; D perhaps matches TRBD1 (5 bases). V was cut by 5 bases and J by 7 bases, with 24 bases left in between. The CDR3 spans 17 residues. Germline values: CDR1 SGHRS, CDR2 YFSETQ.

The sample holds many counts of this clonotype. This chain links TRBV24-1 with TRBJ1-1, with D possibly being TRBD1 (6 bases). The CDR3 extends over 15 amino acids. Germline V CDR1 and CDR2: KGHDR, SFDVKD. With 4 bases removed from V and 5 bases from J, the gap between germline ends came to 16 bases. The CDR3 DNA reads TGTGCCACCAGTGACGCCGCGGGGCAGGGGACTGAAGCTTTCTTT. Translating it yields CATSDAAGQGTEAFF.

As to this clonotype: The CDR3 end shows no conserved phenylalanine or tryptophan, and so a read error is likely. The rearrangement links TRBV24-1 to TRBJ1-1, with D unclear. Germline V CDR1 and CDR2: KGHDR, SFDVKD. The V gene lost 7 bases and the J gene lost 4 bases, with 15 bases spanning the gap. CDR3 length equals 14 residues. CDR3 amino acids: CATRGGWESTEAFS. CDR3 bases: TGTGCCACCAGAGGCGGGTGGGAGAGCACTGAAGCTTTCTCT.

As to this clonotype: This may be a read error, as it is one base from a much larger clone. The rearrangement joins TRBV5-4 to TRBJ2-1; TRBD2 matches at 10 bases. This CDR3 contains 21 residues. The germline V gene encodes CDR1 SGHNT and CDR2 YYREEE (reference sequence). CDR3 protein: CASSLPRGRASGSSSHNEQFF. CDR3 coding DNA: TGTGCCAGCAGCTTACCCAGGGGGAGGGCTAGCGGGAGCTCCTCCCACAATGAGCAGTTCTTC.

This clonotype was seen at least ten times. The chain combines TRBV29-1 with TRBJ1-2, with D possibly matching TRBD1 (6 bases). V was pared by 4 bases and J by 8 bases, with 11 bases between. Germline CDR1 reads SQVTM; CDR2 reads ANQGSEA. The CDR3 spans 11 residues. The DNA for the CDR3 is TGCAGCGTTGTATACAGGGAAGGCTACACCTTC. It codes for CSVVYREGYTF.

The chain joins TRBV4-1 to TRBJ2-5, with D unresolved. V was trimmed by 4 bases and J by 5 bases, leaving 11 bases between them. This CDR3 contains 13 residues. The germline V gene has CDR1 MGHRA and CDR2 YSYEKL. The CDR3 loop reads CASSPMLGETQYF. The CDR3 region has the DNA TGCGCCAGCAGCCCCATGCTCGGGGAGACCCAGTACTTC.

By share, this clonotype ranks as medium-sized. The chain couples TRBV7-8 to TRBJ2-5; the D is unclear. Trimming took 3 bases from V and 5 from J, leaving 16 bases between them. The CDR3 is made up of 15 amino acids. Germline loops: CDR1 SGHVS, CDR2 FQNEAQ. The CDR3, as DNA: TGTGCCAGCAGCTTGGCCTACGCTCTAAGGGAGACCCAGTACTTC. Translating gives CASSLAYALRETQYF.

This clonotype was found a few times. The gene calls are TRBV15 and TRBJ2-7; D perhaps matches TRBD2 (6 bases). Trimming took 0 bases from V and 0 from J, leaving 12 bases between them. The germline V gene encodes CDR1 LNHNV and CDR2 YYDKDF (reference sequence). The CDR3 covers 16 residues. The CDR3 region has the DNA TGTGCCACCAGCAGAGAGCCCGGACTACCCTCCTACGAGCAGTACTTC. Translated: CATSREPGLPSYEQYF.

The rearrangement uses TRBV7-6 and TRBJ2-2; a possible D gene is TRBD2 (5 bases). The CDR3 sequence is 14 residues long. V was trimmed by 3 bases and J by 3 bases, leaving 8 bases between them. Germline V gene data show CDR1 as SGHVS and CDR2 as FNYEAQ. The CDR3 spells CASSLSGYTGELFF. The CDR3, as DNA: TGTGCCAGCAGCTTGAGCGGTTACACCGGGGAGCTGTTTTTT.

The rearrangement uses TRBV19 and TRBJ2-7; the match to TRBD1 covers 7 bases. V lost 5 bases, J lost 0 bases, and 7 bases stayed unmatched. CDR1 and CDR2 from the germline V gene are LNHDA and SQIVND (reference sequence). The length of the CDR3 is 15 residues. The CDR3 DNA follows: TGTGCCAGTAGTGGGGACAGCGATCTCTCCTACGAGCAGTACTTC. It codes for CASSGDSDLSYEQYF.

V usage is TRBV7-3 and J usage is TRBJ2-1; 7 positions match TRBD1. The CDR3 consists of 12 residues. Germline CDR1 is SGHTA and CDR2 is FQGTGA. DNA of the CDR3: TGTGCGCAGACAGGGAGTGCCGATGAGCAGTTCTTC. Translating gives CAQTGSADEQFF.

The rearrangement links TRBV6-6 to TRBJ1-2, with D unclear. Germline values: CDR1 MNHNY, CDR2 SVGAGI (reference sequence). The CDR3 contains 13 residues. Trimming cost V 5 bases and J 1 base, with 8 bases left between them. The CDR3 is CASSHSHNYGYTF. The CDR3 DNA is TGTGCCAGCAGTCATTCCCATAACTATGGCTACACCTTC.

The table lists this clonotype with a few counts. This chain connects TRBV15 to TRBJ2-5; no clear D. Germline V lookup: CDR1 LNHNV, CDR2 YYDKDF (reference sequence). This CDR3 spans 13 amino acids. V was cut by 0 bases and J by 5 bases, with 7 bases left in between. The CDR3 region has the DNA TGTGCCACCAGCAGAGAGAGACGGGAGACCCAGTACTTC. Its protein is CATSRERRETQYF.

The chain employs TRBV20-1 and TRBJ2-5, with 9 bases aligning to TRBD1. The CDR3 covers 14 residues. Germline values: CDR1 DFQATT, CDR2 SNEGSKA (reference sequence). V shed 8 bases and J 0 bases; nucleotides not matched to a gene: 7. The CDR3 coding sequence is TGCAGTCCCCGACAGGGGGAGTACCAAGAGACCCAGTACTTC. It translates to CSPRQGEYQETQYF.

This clonotype was seen more than once but under ten times. The chain carries TRBV6-1 and TRBJ1-1; tentatively, D is TRBD1 (6 bases). CDR1 is MNHNS and CDR2 is SASEGT in the germline V gene. Between the trimmed V and J ends, which lost 1 base and 5 bases, there was a span of 11 bases. There are 14 residues in the CDR3. The CDR3 protein is CASSEDRARTEAFF. Written as DNA, the CDR3 is TGTGCCAGCAGTGAAGACAGGGCGCGAACTGAAGCTTTCTTT.